The 28 T cell receptor beta chains below all came from one sample that was sequenced in a study of cytomegalovirus exposure and HLA in healthy donors. The PCR made use of 60 Vbeta and 13 Jbeta primers. The data were produced by immunoSEQ multiplex PCR, yet TCRdb's version contains in-frame clones alone and is incomplete. This table holds some 130,000 clones, 79% found once. The sequenced sample consisted of PBMCs. The receptors shown here come from a man aged 18-30 years in good health and CMV-seronegative.

The rearrangement uses TRBV5-1 and TRBJ1-4; D uncertain. CDR1 and CDR2 (germline): SGHRS, YFSETQ. V gave up 0 bases and J gave up 0 bases, with 15 bases separating them. The CDR3 contains 18 residues. CDR3 in amino acids: CASSLGHSLPATNEKLFF. The CDR3 DNA reads as TGCGCCAGCAGCTTGGGACACTCACTCCCAGCAACTAATGAAAAACTGTTTTTT.

The J gene is TRBJ1-2, the V gene TRBV5-1, with TRBD1 as a possible D gene (6 bases). CDR1 is SGHRS, CDR2 YFSETQ, per germline. V lost 1 base and J lost 4, with 14 bases in between. This CDR3 contains 15 residues. CDR3 amino acids: CASSLTTGMGYGYTF. The CDR3 DNA reads as TGCGCCAGCAGCTTGACAACAGGGATGGGCTATGGCTACACCTTC.

V and J are TRBV18 and TRBJ2-2; possibly TRBD1 for D (6 bases). Per germline, CDR1 KGHSH and CDR2 LQKENI. This CDR3 comprises 16 residues. The V and J ends lost 10 bases and 5 bases respectively, with 23 bases between them. CDR3 in DNA: TGTGCCACGCCAAATCCACGGACAGCACCAACCGGGGAGCTGTTTTTT. Translation gives CATPNPRTAPTGELFF.

V gene TRBV5-1 combines with J gene TRBJ2-7, with no clear D. CDR1 and CDR2 (germline): SGHRS, YFSETQ. The V gene lost 1 base and the J gene lost 0 bases, with 8 bases spanning the gap. The CDR3 spans 14 residues. CDR3 protein: CASSLSAASYEQYF. In nucleotides, the CDR3 is TGCGCCAGCAGCTTGAGCGCGGCCTCCTACGAGCAGTACTTC.

The genes are TRBV9 and TRBJ1-2, with TRBD1 matching over 12 bases. The V segment lost 4 bases and the J segment 6 bases; nucleotides outside the gene matches: 7. The CDR3 is 15 residues long. Germline V gene lookup returns CDR1 SGDLS and CDR2 YYNGEE. CDR3 nucleotide sequence: TGTGCCAGCAGCCGAGGGACAGGGGGCGGGGATGGCTACACCTTC. It codes for CASSRGTGGGDGYTF. The variable domain in full, completed from reference TRBV9 and TRBJ1-2, reads DSGVTQTPKHLITATGQRVTLRCSPRSGDLSVYWYQQSLDQGLQFLIQYYNGEERAKGNILERFSAQQFPDLHSELNLSSLELGDSALYFCASSRGTGGGDGYTFGSGTRLTVV.

The chain is built from TRBV4-2 and TRBJ2-2, with 9 bases identical to TRBD2. CDR1 is LGHNA and CDR2 is YNFKEQ in the germline V gene. The junction had 1 base not matched to a gene; V was cut back by 2 bases and J by 0 bases. The CDR3 loop spans 16 amino acids. The CDR3 reads CASSQLAGANTGELFF. CDR3 bases: TGTGCCAGCAGCCAATTAGCGGGGGCGAACACCGGGGAGCTGTTTTTT.

The chain carries TRBV2 and TRBJ2-7; maybe TRBD1 (5 bases). Trimming stripped 3 bases from V and 5 bases from J, with 8 bases between. CDR1 SNHLY and CDR2 FYNNEI come from the germline V gene. This CDR3 region has 12 residues. Here the CDR3 DNA reads TGTGCCAGCAGTGACAGGGCCCACGAGCAGTACTTC. Translated: CASSDRAHEQYF.

The chain recombines TRBV19 with TRBJ1-2; no clear D gene. CDR3 size: 15 residues. V lost 0 bases and J 4 bases, leaving 12 bases between the germline ends. Germline V CDR1 and CDR2: LNHDA, SQIVND (reference sequence). Here the CDR3 reads CASSIDLNGLYGYTF. In nucleotides, the CDR3 is TGTGCCAGTAGTATAGATCTTAACGGACTCTATGGCTACACCTTC.

This chain links TRBV25-1 with TRBJ1-2; D is undetermined. CDR1 MGHDK and CDR2 SYGVNS come from the germline V gene. CDR3 length: 12 residues. The V gene lost 3 bases and the J gene lost 7 bases, with 9 bases spanning the gap. This CDR3 reads CASSDLMAGYTF. As DNA, the CDR3 is TGTGCCAGCAGTGACCTCATGGCTGGCTACACCTTC.

This rearrangement joins TRBV7-9 to TRBJ1-5; unclear D gene. This CDR3 spans 14 amino acids. Germline V gene sequence: CDR1 SEHNR, CDR2 FQNEAQ (reference sequence). V was clipped by 2 bases and J by 1 base, with 6 bases between them. CDR3 loop: CASSLTMSNQPQHF. Here the CDR3 DNA reads TGTGCCAGCAGCTTAACAATGAGCAATCAGCCCCAGCATTTT. Combining the CDR3 with reference TRBV7-9 and TRBJ1-5 gives the whole variable domain DTGVSQNPRHKITKRGQNVTFRCDPISEHNRLYWYRQTLGQGPEFLTYFQNEAQLEKSRLLSDRFSAERPKGSFSTLEIQRTEQGDSAMYLCASSLTMSNQPQHFGDGTRLSIL.

The chain employs TRBV27 and TRBJ2-1, with D possibly TRBD2 on 5 matching bases. Trimming removed 8 bases from V and 7 bases from J, with 21 bases in between. Germline loops: CDR1 MNHEY, CDR2 SMNVEV (reference sequence). The CDR3 sequence is 15 residues long. This CDR3 is CASDGSGSPRNEQFF. The CDR3, as DNA: TGTGCCAGCGATGGGAGCGGATCCCCTAGGAATGAGCAGTTCTTC.

This clone was counted a single time. V usage is TRBV20-1 and J usage is TRBJ2-1; D possibly corresponds to TRBD2 (5 bases). Trimming removed 8 bases from V and 7 bases from J, with 12 bases in between. The CDR3 loop spans 11 amino acids. The germline CDR1 and CDR2 sequences are DFQATT and SNEGSKA (reference sequence). CDR3 nucleotide sequence: TGCAGTTACGGCGGGCCAAATGAGCAGTTCTTC. Protein: CSYGGPNEQFF.

This chain uses TRBV7-9 with TRBJ2-7; unclear D gene. CDR3 length equals 11 residues. CDR1 is SEHNR and CDR2 is FQNEAQ in the germline V gene (reference sequence). Trimming took off 1 base at V and 9 bases at J, with 7 bases between the two ends. CDR3 residues: CASSLGPPQYF. In nucleotides, the CDR3 is TGTGCCAGCAGCTTAGGGCCTCCGCAGTACTTC.

This chain links TRBV7-8 with TRBJ1-4, with D unresolved. The CDR3 has 19 amino acids. V dropped 1 base and J dropped 0 bases, with 18 bases sitting between them. CDR1 and CDR2 from the germline V gene are SGHVS and FQNEAQ. The CDR3 protein is CASSLGRLIGMATNEKLFF. The DNA for the CDR3 is TGTGCCAGCAGCTTAGGTCGCTTAATCGGTATGGCAACTAATGAAAAACTGTTTTTT.

The gene calls are TRBV7-2 and TRBJ2-1; 8 bases line up with TRBD2. The CDR3 consists of 15 residues. Unmatched junction bases numbered 5, after V lost 0 bases and J lost 7 bases. Germline assignment: CDR1 SGHTA and CDR2 FQGNSA. This CDR3 reads CASSLAAGALNEQFF. The CDR3 nucleotides are TGTGCCAGCAGCTTAGCAGCGGGGGCCTTGAATGAGCAGTTCTTC.

This clone was observed a single time. This chain uses TRBV21-1 with TRBJ2-1; the table gives TRBD2 as D, unverified against the DNA. TRBV21-1 is designated a pseudogene. The CDR3 extends over 22 amino acids. The CDR3 DNA follows: TGTGCCAGCAGCAAAGTGGAAAGGGTGGGACTAGCGGTAAAATTCTCCTACAATGAGCAGTTCTTC. The encoded protein is CASSKVERVGLAVKFSYNEQFF.

This chain connects TRBV19 to TRBJ1-6, with a tentative D call TRBD1 (6 bases). Deletions cut 5 bases from V and 6 bases from J, with 8 bases between. The CDR3 is 13 amino acids. The germline V gene has CDR1 LNHDA and CDR2 SQIVND (reference sequence). The CDR3 spells CASSEGGNSPLHF. In DNA, the CDR3 is TGTGCCAGTAGTGAAGGGGGTAATTCACCCCTCCACTTT.

This clone has only one observation. The CDR3 region has the DNA TGTGCCAGTAGACAGGCCGACACCGGGGAGCTGTTTTTT. It translates to CASRQADTGELFF. This chain joins TRBV6-5 and TRBJ2-2; the D gene is possibly TRBD1 (6 bases). Deletions cut 9 bases from V and 3 bases from J, with 11 bases between. The CDR3 extends over 13 amino acids. Germline loops: CDR1 MNHEY, CDR2 SVGAGI.

V usage is TRBV6-5 and J usage is TRBJ1-1, with no clear D. The ends were cut back, 4 bases at V and 10 bases at J, with 16 bases in the middle. CDR1 and CDR2 (germline): MNHEY, SVGAGI. The CDR3 loop spans 13 amino acids. Here the CDR3 DNA reads TGTGCCAGCAGTTCCGGACTGGGTCAGTCAGCTTTCTTT. This encodes CASSSGLGQSAFF.

This sequence joins TRBV7-2 and TRBJ1-6; D gene ambiguous. V was clipped by 8 bases and J by 1 base, with 15 bases between them. Per the germline V gene, CDR1 is SGHTA and CDR2 is FQGNSA. The CDR3 totals 16 residues. The CDR3 DNA reads as TGTGCCAGCGCCCAAACACAGCTATCCTATAATTCACCCCTCCACTTT. Amino acids: CASAQTQLSYNSPLHF.

This chain joins TRBV29-1 and TRBJ1-2; the match to TRBD1 covers 7 bases. J was trimmed by 4 bases and V by 7 bases; bases with no gene match: 12. Germline V gene lookup returns CDR1 SQVTM and CDR2 ANQGSEA. This CDR3 region has 14 residues. Written as DNA, the CDR3 is TGCAGCGCTGTCGAGGGGGCTAATAGCTATGGCTACACCTTC. This codes for CSAVEGANSYGYTF.

The J gene is TRBJ1-1, the V gene TRBV2, with TRBD1 matching over 7 bases. Trimming removed 4 bases from V and 4 bases from J; junction bases left unmatched: 6. The CDR3 is made up of 14 amino acids. Germline-derived CDR1 and CDR2 are SNHLY and FYNNEI. CDR3 protein: CASSVNTGATEAFF. CDR3 in DNA: TGTGCCAGCAGTGTTAATACAGGGGCCACTGAAGCTTTCTTT.

This clone was detected only a few times. The chain carries TRBV6-6 and TRBJ1-2, with D unclear. Between the trimmed V and J ends, which lost 5 bases and 5 bases, there was a span of 9 bases. This CDR3 comprises 12 residues. CDR1 is MNHNY, CDR2 SVGAGI, per germline (reference sequence). The CDR3 nucleotides read TGTGCCAGCAGTCGCTACTCATATGGCTACACCTTC. It codes for CASSRYSYGYTF.

Comment on this clone: A read error may produce the germline difference seen at one junction end. This chain connects TRBV6-5 to TRBJ1-2; 7 bases map to TRBD1. Germline V gives CDR1 MNHEY, CDR2 SVGAGI. CDR3 length: 16 residues. Here the CDR3 reads CASIYRGLNLLYGYTF. CDR3 sequence (DNA): TGTGCCAGCATTTACAGGGGCCTTAATCTCCTATATGGCTACACCTTC.

The V and J genes are TRBV11-3 and TRBJ2-2; a possible D gene is TRBD2 (5 bases). Germline V gives CDR1 SGHNT, CDR2 YENEEA. Trimming left V 1 base short and J 6 bases short, with 9 bases between. The CDR3 contains 14 residues. The DNA for the CDR3 is TGTGCCAGCAGCTTAGGAGGGTCCGCCGGGGAGCTGTTTTTT. Translating it yields CASSLGGSAGELFF.

This chain connects TRBV30 to TRBJ1-3; weak D call: TRBD1 (5 bases). Germline CDR1 GTSNPN, CDR2 SVGIG (reference sequence). The V gene lost 1 base and the J gene lost 0 bases, with 7 bases spanning the gap. This CDR3 spans 14 amino acids. This chain's CDR3 is CAWSGQSSGNTIYF. The CDR3, as DNA: TGTGCCTGGAGTGGACAGTCCTCTGGAAACACCATATATTTT.

The V and J genes are TRBV7-2 and TRBJ1-4; D is undetermined. Trimming took off 5 bases at V and 7 bases at J, with 5 bases between the two ends. CDR1 SGHTA and CDR2 FQGNSA come from the germline V gene. The CDR3 runs to 11 residues. CDR3 residues: CASSPGEKLFF. CDR3 DNA sequence: TGTGCCAGCAGCCCAGGTGAAAAACTGTTTTTT.

This clone was recorded a few times. The gene calls are TRBV4-3 and TRBJ1-1; D is possibly TRBD1 (6 bases). V was pared by 4 bases and J by 4 bases, with 10 bases between. The germline gives CDR1 LGHNA, CDR2 YSLEER. The CDR3 sequence is 13 residues long. This chain's CDR3 is CASSRQVGTEAFF. As DNA, the CDR3 is TGCGCCAGCAGCCGACAGGTGGGCACTGAAGCTTTCTTT.